The rows below give T cell receptor beta chains drawn from one sample of a study of human T cells and chemical hapten exposure. TCRdb passed the RACE reads through MiXCR, listing each CDR3 protein once. In the table there are about 51,000 distinct CDR3 sequences, about 9.4% of which are singletons. The sequencing used whole blood, collected in connection with sensitization to the hapten diphenylcyclopropenone (DPC). The receptors here all came from a woman aged 40 to 50 with alopecia areata. Some clones in this sample may be carry-over from other donors' samples. CDR3s include the opening cysteine and the closing phenylalanine or tryptophan.

>TRBJ1-2|TRBV10-3
CAISPFNPGQGNYGYTF
>TRBJ1-6|TRBV7-6
CASSQDTGNSPLHF
>TRBJ2-7|TRBV28
CASSSWDRGYEQYF
>TRBJ2-7|TRBV6-2/TRBV6-3
CASSYTTGQASSYEQYF
>TRBJ2-3|TRBV3-1
CASSQGGGAPDTQYF
>TRBJ1-5|TRBV2
CASRRGGNNQPQHF
>TRBJ2-6|TRBV5-1
CASSLVGENDFRTF
>TRBJ1-4|TRBV4-1
CASSQQGRATNEKLFF
>TRBJ2-7|TRBV13
CASSLRRGHYEQYF
>TRBJ2-5|TRBV7-2
CASSLAQETQYF
>TRBJ1-6|TRBV14
CASSQAGGSPLHF
>TRBJ1-3|TRBV7-8
CASSLGGAGNTIYF
>TRBJ2-3|TRBV20-1
CSARDPTGAEGTKQYF
>TRBJ2-4|TRBV20-1
CSTPGLAGGQNIQYF
>TRBJ1-2|TRBV5-1
CASSPRAGSNYGYTF
>TRBJ1-3|TRBV12-3/TRBV12-4
CASRLTGTGNTIYF
>TRBJ2-2|TRBV7-3
CASRKTGANTGELFF
>TRBJ2-7|TRBV29-1
CSVGQGAASYEQYF
>TRBJ2-2|TRBV7-6
CASSLDHSSTGELFF
>TRBJ1-1|TRBV27
CASSSLGTDTEAFF
>TRBJ2-3|TRBV2
CASSDTTANRDTQYF
>TRBJ1-5|TRBV4-1
CASSPFGDQPQHF
>TRBJ2-3|TRBV6-5
CASSLGQGGDTQYF
>TRBJ1-4|TRBV6-5
CASSYPGSEKLFF
>TRBJ2-7|TRBV18
CASSRTGNQGSEQYF
>TRBJ2-1|TRBV12-3/TRBV12-4
CASSSSGGLYNEQFF
>TRBJ1-4|TRBV30
CAWSADRVKLFF
>TRBJ2-7|TRBV7-9
CASSSDTQGIYEQYF